The 30 T cell receptor beta chains presented below share a single source sample, sequenced in a study of shared clonotypes between healthy human individuals. Profiling relied on immunoSEQ multiplex PCR, and the TCRdb table lists in-frame clones only, not all of them. The table lists roughly 1,600,000 clones, 98% to 99% of them singletons, with approximately 0.38% in the top ten. Sequencing input: naive CD4+ T cells sorted from blood. Regarding subset: CD45RA+ positively selected. The receptors here all came from a man aged 25-45 years in good health.

This chain joins TRBV9 and TRBJ1-4; 10 bases are a match to TRBD1. The CDR3 has 13 amino acids. After removal of 8 bases from V and 8 bases from J, the junction contained 6 bases not matched to a gene. Germline V gene data show CDR1 as SGDLS and CDR2 as YYNGEE. The CDR3 nucleotides are TGTGCCAGTAACAGGGGACAGGGGGAAAAACTGTTTTTT. Residues: CASNRGQGEKLFF.

The rearrangement joins TRBV18 to TRBJ2-1; the D gene is possibly TRBD2 (6 bases). The germline CDR1 and CDR2 sequences are KGHSH and LQKENI. Trimming removed 3 bases at V and 8 bases at J, with 14 bases between. The CDR3 contains 14 residues. The CDR3 here is CASSPDGSRYEQFF. The CDR3 DNA is TGTGCCAGCTCACCGGACGGGAGTAGGTATGAGCAGTTCTTC.

The V and J genes are TRBV2 and TRBJ1-2; no clear D gene. V lost 0 bases, J lost 1 base, and 6 bases lay in between. This CDR3 is 14 amino acids long. Germline V lookup: CDR1 SNHLY, CDR2 FYNNEI. The DNA for the CDR3 is TGTGCCAGCAGTGAAGCTCACGGTAACTATGGCTACACCTTC. As protein: CASSEAHGNYGYTF.

This chain joins TRBV7-2 and TRBJ2-1; the D gene is possibly TRBD2 (6 bases). Between the trimmed V and J ends, which lost 2 bases and 2 bases, there was a span of 16 bases. Germline V gene sequence: CDR1 SGHTA, CDR2 FQGNSA. The CDR3 covers 17 residues. CDR3 nucleotide sequence: TGTGCCAGCAGCTTAAAGGTCGGGGGAGCGGCCTACAATGAGCAGTTCTTC. It yields the protein CASSLKVGGAAYNEQFF.

This chain joins TRBV5-5 and TRBJ2-7; tentative D call: TRBD1 (6 bases). With 2 bases removed from V and 0 bases from J, the gap between germline ends came to 9 bases. This CDR3 region has 14 residues. CDR1 is SGHKS, CDR2 YYEKEE, per germline (reference sequence). CDR3 in amino acids: CASSFGDTSYEQYF. The CDR3 region has the DNA TGTGCCAGCAGCTTCGGGGACACCTCCTACGAGCAGTACTTC.

For the CDR3, the DNA is TGTGCCAGCTCACCGGTATTGAAAGTCTCTGAAGCTTTCTTT. This encodes CASSPVLKVSEAFF. This sequence joins TRBV18 and TRBJ1-1; D call uncertain. Trimming stripped 3 bases from V and 6 bases from J, with 14 bases between. From germline, CDR1 is KGHSH and CDR2 LQKENI. The CDR3 covers 14 residues.

In DNA, the CDR3 is TGCGCCAGCAGTCCCAAGGCGACCAACACTGAAGCTTTCTTT. Translated, it gives CASSPKATNTEAFF. The chain combines TRBV10-1 with TRBJ1-1; D is ambiguous. Germline-derived CDR1 and CDR2 are WNHNN and SYGVQD (reference sequence). The ends were cut back, 5 bases at V and 2 bases at J, with 12 bases in the middle. CDR3 length: 14 residues.

CDR3 bases: TGTGCCAGCTCGTTGGCGGGAGGGCCCCAGAGTGAGCAGTTCTTC. It specifies CASSLAGGPQSEQFF. V usage is TRBV9 and J usage is TRBJ2-1, with 9 bases aligning to TRBD2. The CDR3 has 15 amino acids. CDR1 and CDR2 (germline): SGDLS, YYNGEE. The V and J ends lost 7 bases and 9 bases, in that order; junction bases with no gene match: 14.

V and J are TRBV5-8 and TRBJ1-5, with TRBD1 matching 8 bases. Looked up from germline, CDR1 is SGHTS and CDR2 is YDEGEE. This CDR3 has 16 amino acids. V shed 4 bases and J 2 bases; nucleotides not matched to a gene: 8. The CDR3, as DNA: TGTGCCAGCAGCCTAGCCGGGACAGGCGGCAATCAGCCCCAGCATTTT. It translates to CASSLAGTGGNQPQHF.

The genes are TRBV2 and TRBJ1-1; D is perhaps TRBD1 (5 bases). V lost 8 bases, J lost 5 bases, and 15 bases lay in between. CDR1 and CDR2 from the germline V gene are SNHLY and FYNNEI. This CDR3 comprises 13 residues. CDR3 loop: CASGGELATEAFF. CDR3 DNA: TGTGCCAGCGGAGGGGAATTGGCGACTGAAGCTTTCTTT.

The chain links TRBV29-1 to TRBJ2-6, with D possibly matching TRBD1 (6 bases). V was shortened by 4 bases and J by 0 bases, with 10 bases between the two germline ends. The CDR3 loop spans 15 amino acids. Germline V gene sequence: CDR1 SQVTM, CDR2 ANQGSEA. The CDR3 DNA follows: TGCAGCGTTGGGGACACCACCTCTGGGGCCAACGTCCTGACTTTC. The encoded protein is CSVGDTTSGANVLTF. Drawing the rest from reference TRBV29-1 and TRBJ2-6, the complete variable domain is SAVISQKPSRDICQRGTSLTIQCQVDSQVTMMFWYRQQPGQSLTLIATANQGSEATYESGFVIDKFPISRPNLTFSTLTVSNMSPEDSSIYLCSVGDTTSGANVLTFGAGSRLTVL.

Of note for this clone: Other DNA sequences within the sample encode an identical CDR3. This chain joins TRBV7-2 and TRBJ2-7; perhaps TRBD2 as D (5 bases). Trimming cost V 4 bases and J 6 bases, with 7 bases left between them. The CDR3 sequence is 11 residues long. In germline, CDR1 is SGHTA, CDR2 FQGNSA. In nucleotides, the CDR3 is TGTGCCAGCAGCTCCGGAGGCGAGCAGTACTTC. Amino acids: CASSSGGEQYF. The entire variable domain, with the rest obtained from reference TRBV7-2 and TRBJ2-7, is as follows: GAGVSQSPSNKVTEKGKDVELRCDPISGHTALYWYRQSLGQGLEFLIYFQGNSAPDKSGLPSDRFSAERTGGSVSTLTIQRTQQEDSAVYLCASSSGGEQYFGPGTRLTVT.

The chain employs TRBV28 and TRBJ1-1, with TRBD1 identical over 8 bases. Germline CDR1 reads MDHEN; CDR2 reads SYDVKM. J lost 6 bases, V lost 6 bases, and 6 bases had no gene match. The CDR3 spans 13 residues. CDR3 region: CASSLQGDAEAFF. In DNA, the CDR3 is TGTGCCAGCAGCCTACAGGGGGACGCTGAAGCTTTCTTT.

In this sample, this clone turned up once. The chain has TRBV9 and TRBJ2-7, with TRBD1 as a possible D gene (5 bases). With 0 bases removed from V and 6 bases from J, the gap between germline ends came to 13 bases. Germline CDR1 SGDLS, CDR2 YYNGEE. This CDR3 spans 14 amino acids. Here the CDR3 DNA reads TGTGCCAGCAGCGTAGTAGAAGGTAGGGGCGAGCAGTACTTC. Protein product: CASSVVEGRGEQYF. Combining the CDR3 with reference TRBV9 and TRBJ2-7 gives the whole variable domain DSGVTQTPKHLITATGQRVTLRCSPRSGDLSVYWYQQSLDQGLQFLIQYYNGEERAKGNILERFSAQQFPDLHSELNLSSLELGDSALYFCASSVVEGRGEQYFGPGTRLTVT.

The J gene is TRBJ2-7, the V gene TRBV5-1; TRBD2 might be the D (6 bases). The CDR3 spans 13 residues. Germline V gives CDR1 SGHRS, CDR2 YFSETQ. The V end lost 1 base, the J end lost 6 bases, and 11 bases lay between the germline ends. CDR3 in amino acids: CASSLLDGGEQYF. CDR3 DNA: TGCGCCAGCAGCTTGCTCGACGGGGGCGAGCAGTACTTC. Filled out from reference TRBV5-1 and TRBJ2-7, the complete variable domain reads KAGVTQTPRYLIKTRGQQVTLSCSPISGHRSVSWYQQTPGQGLQFLFEYFSETQRNKGNFPGRFSGRQFSNSRSEMNVSTLELGDSALYLCASSLLDGGEQYFGPGTRLTVT.

The chain employs TRBV12-1 and TRBJ2-5; TRBD1, as called in the table, went unchecked against the DNA. TRBV12-1 is termed a pseudogene. The CDR3 is 15 amino acids. The CDR3 DNA sequence: TGTGCCAGCAGCTTTTCACAGGGGGTAAGGGAGACCCAGTACTTC. Encoded protein: CASSFSQGVRETQYF.

V and J are TRBV9 and TRBJ2-2; 7 bases line up with TRBD2. The germline CDR1 and CDR2 sequences are SGDLS and YYNGEE. V was pared by 1 base and J by 2 bases, with 5 bases of the junction left unmatched. The CDR3 is made up of 16 amino acids. The CDR3 spells CASSVRLAANTGELFF. In nucleotides, the CDR3 is TGTGCCAGCAGCGTACGGCTAGCGGCAAACACCGGGGAGCTGTTTTTT.

V usage is TRBV28 and J usage is TRBJ2-1; D gene ambiguous. Trimming cost V 6 bases and J 0 bases, with 12 bases left between them. The CDR3 runs 15 residues. CDR1 is MDHEN, CDR2 SYDVKM, per germline. The CDR3 DNA is TGTGCCAGCAGGAATCAAGCGCCCTCCTACAATGAGCAGTTCTTC. Translation: CASRNQAPSYNEQFF.

The chain carries TRBV19 and TRBJ2-2, with 7 bases lining up with TRBD1. Germline CDR1 LNHDA, CDR2 SQIVND (reference sequence). With 4 bases clipped from V and 6 bases from J, the junction kept 17 bases outside the gene matches. This CDR3 has 18 residues. CDR3 sequence reads: CASSKVWDQSGGPGELFF. In DNA form, the CDR3 reads TGTGCCAGTAGTAAGGTGTGGGATCAATCAGGGGGTCCCGGGGAGCTGTTTTTT.

The rearrangement joins TRBV5-1 to TRBJ2-5, with a possible D match to TRBD2 (5 bases). Germline V gene data show CDR1 as SGHRS and CDR2 as YFSETQ. The CDR3 covers 15 residues. Trimming left V 7 bases short and J 5 bases short, with 21 bases between. The CDR3, as DNA: TGCGCCAGCGCCCTGTTGTGGGAGACTGGTGAGACCCAGTACTTC. As protein: CASALLWETGETQYF. Variable domain in full (rest from reference TRBV5-1 and TRBJ2-5): KAGVTQTPRYLIKTRGQQVTLSCSPISGHRSVSWYQQTPGQGLQFLFEYFSETQRNKGNFPGRFSGRQFSNSRSEMNVSTLELGDSALYLCASALLWETGETQYFGPGTRLLVL.

This chain links TRBV7-2 with TRBJ1-3; D is uncertain. V lost 2 bases to trimming and J lost 2 bases, with 7 bases between them. The germline V gene has CDR1 SGHTA and CDR2 FQGNSA. The CDR3 covers 14 residues. The DNA of the CDR3 is TGTGCCAGCAGCTTACGGAGAACTGGAAACACCATATATTTT. Protein: CASSLRRTGNTIYF.

Comments on this clone: Distinct nucleotide sequences in the sample also encode this CDR3. This chain links TRBV2 with TRBJ2-6; no definite D call. The germline V gene encodes CDR1 SNHLY and CDR2 FYNNEI. Trimming pared 10 bases from V and 0 bases from J, leaving 4 bases between. The length of the CDR3 is 12 residues. The DNA for the CDR3 is TGTGCCACGAGCTCTGGGGCCAACGTCCTGACTTTC. Protein sequence: CATSSGANVLTF.

Details on this clone: Other DNA sequences in this sample translate to the same CDR3. The rearrangement uses TRBV11-2 and TRBJ2-2, with D uncertain. V gave up 1 base and J gave up 1 base, with 4 bases separating them. The CDR3 covers 14 residues. The V gene's germline CDR1 is SGHAT and CDR2 FQNNGV. In DNA form, the CDR3 reads TGTGCCAGCAGCTTAGTCTTGAACACCGGGGAGCTGTTTTTT. It codes for CASSLVLNTGELFF.

V gene TRBV6-5 combines with J gene TRBJ2-7; 9 positions match TRBD1. CDR1 and CDR2 from the germline V gene are MNHEY and SVGAGI. After removal of 6 bases from V and 3 bases from J, the junction contained 6 bases not matched to a gene. This CDR3 spans 14 amino acids. The DNA of the CDR3 is TGTGCCAGCAGCCGGACAGGGGACTTCTACGAGCAGTACTTC. Its translation: CASSRTGDFYEQYF.

This clone was recorded once. The J gene is TRBJ1-5, the V gene TRBV7-9; D unresolved. The CDR3 totals 12 residues. Germline V gene data show CDR1 as SEHNR and CDR2 as FQNEAQ (reference sequence). V lost 5 bases, J lost 6 bases, and 8 bases lay in between. CDR3 residues: CASSQSGQPQHF. Written as DNA, the CDR3 is TGTGCCAGCAGCCAGTCGGGTCAGCCCCAGCATTTT.

The V gene is TRBV2, the J gene TRBJ1-1, with D possibly being TRBD1 (5 bases). The CDR3 contains 15 residues. V shed 5 bases and J shed 0 bases, with 13 bases lying between them. In germline, CDR1 is SNHLY, CDR2 FYNNEI. This chain's CDR3 is CASSYRKTVNTEAFF. The CDR3 DNA is TGTGCCAGCAGTTACCGAAAGACAGTGAACACTGAAGCTTTCTTT.

The V and J genes are TRBV2 and TRBJ1-1, with 7 positions matching TRBD1. V shed 6 bases, J shed 4 bases, and the junction held 8 bases outside the gene matches. Per the germline V gene, CDR1 is SNHLY and CDR2 is FYNNEI. The CDR3 is 14 residues long. CDR3 DNA sequence: TGTGCCAGCAGGGCGGACAGGCCCCCCACTGAAGCTTTCTTT. This encodes CASRADRPPTEAFF.

The chain couples TRBV6-5 to TRBJ1-2; maybe TRBD1 (6 bases). CDR1 is MNHEY, CDR2 SVGAGI, per germline. Deletions cut 6 bases from V and 8 bases from J, with 16 bases between. The CDR3 length is 13 residues. Written as DNA, the CDR3 is TGTGCCAGCAGGGGGGGCAAGGTAAAAGGCTACACCTTC. It yields the protein CASRGGKVKGYTF.

With respect to this clone: The same CDR3 arises from other DNA sequences in this sample as well. The chain employs TRBV5-1 and TRBJ2-5; 13 positions agree with TRBD2. This CDR3 has 15 residues. Germline-derived CDR1 and CDR2 are SGHRS and YFSETQ. The trim removed 2 bases at V and 3 bases at J, leaving 1 base unmatched. CDR3 sequence (DNA): TGCGCCAGCAGCTTTGGGACTAGCGGGGAAGAGACCCAGTACTTC. Its protein is CASSFGTSGEETQYF.

The chain recombines TRBV5-4 with TRBJ2-7, with D tentatively TRBD1 (6 bases). Deletions cut 2 bases from V and 4 bases from J, with 10 bases between. The germline V gene encodes CDR1 SGHNT and CDR2 YYREEE (reference sequence). The CDR3 has 13 amino acids. In nucleotides, the CDR3 is TGTGCCAGCAGCTTCTCTGACAGGTACGAGCAGTACTTC. Protein sequence: CASSFSDRYEQYF.